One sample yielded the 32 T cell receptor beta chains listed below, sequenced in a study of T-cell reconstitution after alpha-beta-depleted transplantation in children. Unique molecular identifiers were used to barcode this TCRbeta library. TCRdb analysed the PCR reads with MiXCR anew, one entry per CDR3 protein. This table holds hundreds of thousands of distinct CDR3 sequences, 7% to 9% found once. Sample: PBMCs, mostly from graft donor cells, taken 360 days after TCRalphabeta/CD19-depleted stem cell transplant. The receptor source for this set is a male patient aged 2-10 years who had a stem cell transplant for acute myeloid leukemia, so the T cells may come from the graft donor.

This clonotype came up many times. CDR3 loop: CASTEIRAGNTIYF. DNA of the CDR3: TGTGCCAGCACCGAAATCAGGGCTGGAAACACCATATATTTT. V gene TRBV6-1 combines with J gene TRBJ1-3; TRBD1 might be the D (5 bases). This CDR3 has 14 residues. With 7 bases removed from V and 2 bases from J, the gap between germline ends came to 12 bases. Germline V gene lookup returns CDR1 MNHNS and CDR2 SASEGT.

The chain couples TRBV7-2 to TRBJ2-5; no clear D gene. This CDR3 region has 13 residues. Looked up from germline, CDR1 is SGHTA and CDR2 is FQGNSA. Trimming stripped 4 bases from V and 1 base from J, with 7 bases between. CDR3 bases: TGTGCCAGCAGCTGGATCCTCCAAGAGACCCAGTACTTC. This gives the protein CASSWILQETQYF.

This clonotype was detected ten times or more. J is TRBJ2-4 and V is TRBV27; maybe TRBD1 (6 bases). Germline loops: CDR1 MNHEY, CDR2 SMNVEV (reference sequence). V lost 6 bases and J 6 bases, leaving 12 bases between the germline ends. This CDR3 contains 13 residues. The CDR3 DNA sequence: TGTGCCAGCAGAGCAGGGGCGGGAAACATTCAGTACTTC. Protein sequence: CASRAGAGNIQYF.

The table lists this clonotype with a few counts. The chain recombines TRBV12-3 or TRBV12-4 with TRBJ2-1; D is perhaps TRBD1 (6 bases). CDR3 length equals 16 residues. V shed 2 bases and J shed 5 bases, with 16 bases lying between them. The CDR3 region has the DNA TGTGCCAGCAGTTTACCGTCGGACAGACCACACAATGAGCAGTTCTTC. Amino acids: CASSLPSDRPHNEQFF.

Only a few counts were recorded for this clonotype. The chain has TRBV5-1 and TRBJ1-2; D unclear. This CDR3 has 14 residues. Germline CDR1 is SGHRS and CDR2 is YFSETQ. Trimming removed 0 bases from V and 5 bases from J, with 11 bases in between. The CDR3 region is CASSLDRAEYGYTF. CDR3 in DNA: TGCGCCAGCAGCTTGGACAGAGCCGAATATGGCTACACCTTC.

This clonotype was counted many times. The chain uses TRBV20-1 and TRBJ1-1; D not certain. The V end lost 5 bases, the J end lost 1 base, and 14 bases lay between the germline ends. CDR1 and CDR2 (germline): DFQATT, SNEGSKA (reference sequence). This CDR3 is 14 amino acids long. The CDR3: CSARGPIWNTEAFF. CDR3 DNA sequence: TGCAGTGCTCGCGGGCCAATTTGGAACACTGAAGCTTTCTTT.

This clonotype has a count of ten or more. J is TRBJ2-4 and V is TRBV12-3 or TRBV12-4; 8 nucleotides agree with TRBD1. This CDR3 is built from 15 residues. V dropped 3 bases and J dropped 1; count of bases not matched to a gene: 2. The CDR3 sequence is CASSFGDRAKNIQYF. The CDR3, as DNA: TGTGCCAGCAGTTTTGGGGACAGGGCCAAAAACATTCAGTACTTC.

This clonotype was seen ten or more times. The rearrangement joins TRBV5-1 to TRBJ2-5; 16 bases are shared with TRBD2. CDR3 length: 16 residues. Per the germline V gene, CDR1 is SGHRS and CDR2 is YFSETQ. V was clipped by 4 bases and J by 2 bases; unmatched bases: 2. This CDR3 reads CASSVGLAGGQETQYF. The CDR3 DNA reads TGCGCCAGCAGCGTGGGACTAGCGGGGGGGCAAGAGACCCAGTACTTC.

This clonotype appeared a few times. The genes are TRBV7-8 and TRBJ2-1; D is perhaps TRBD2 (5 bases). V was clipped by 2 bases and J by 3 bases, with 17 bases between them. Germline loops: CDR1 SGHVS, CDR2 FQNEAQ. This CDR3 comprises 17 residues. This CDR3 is CASSLSGYGQLYNEQFF. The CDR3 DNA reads TGTGCCAGCAGCTTATCGGGGTACGGGCAGCTCTACAATGAGCAGTTCTTC.

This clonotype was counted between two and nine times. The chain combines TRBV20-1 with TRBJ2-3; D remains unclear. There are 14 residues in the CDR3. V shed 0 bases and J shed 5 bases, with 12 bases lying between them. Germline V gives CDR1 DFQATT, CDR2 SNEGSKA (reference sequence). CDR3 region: CSARDWHGRDTQYF. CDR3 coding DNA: TGCAGTGCTAGAGATTGGCACGGGCGAGATACGCAGTATTTT.

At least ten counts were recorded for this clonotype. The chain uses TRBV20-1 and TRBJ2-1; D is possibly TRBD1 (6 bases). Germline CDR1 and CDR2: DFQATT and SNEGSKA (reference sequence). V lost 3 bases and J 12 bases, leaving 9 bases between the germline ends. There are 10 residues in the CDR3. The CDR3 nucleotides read TGCAGTGCTAGTAAAGGGGGGCAGTTCTTC. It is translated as CSASKGGQFF.

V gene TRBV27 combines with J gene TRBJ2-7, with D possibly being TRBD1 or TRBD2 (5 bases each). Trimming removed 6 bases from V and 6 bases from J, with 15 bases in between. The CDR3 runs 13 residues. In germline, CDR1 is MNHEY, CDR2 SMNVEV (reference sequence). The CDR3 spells CASSPGTAREQYF. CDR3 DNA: TGTGCCAGCAGCCCCGGGACGGCTCGCGAGCAGTACTTC.

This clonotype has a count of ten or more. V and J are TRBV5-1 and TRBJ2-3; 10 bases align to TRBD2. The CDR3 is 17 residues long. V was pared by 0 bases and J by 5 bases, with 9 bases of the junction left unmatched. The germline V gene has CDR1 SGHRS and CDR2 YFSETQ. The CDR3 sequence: CASSLALAGAKKDTQYF. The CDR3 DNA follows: TGCGCCAGCAGCTTGGCCCTAGCGGGGGCCAAAAAAGATACGCAGTATTTT. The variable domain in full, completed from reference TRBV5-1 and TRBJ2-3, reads KAGVTQTPRYLIKTRGQQVTLSCSPISGHRSVSWYQQTPGQGLQFLFEYFSETQRNKGNFPGRFSGRQFSNSRSEMNVSTLELGDSALYLCASSLALAGAKKDTQYFGPGTRLTVL.

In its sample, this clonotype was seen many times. The CDR3 sequence is CASSPIGQYEQYF. CDR3 in DNA: TGTGCCAGCAGCCCAATCGGGCAGTACGAGCAGTACTTC. The chain is built from TRBV4-2 and TRBJ2-7; D unclear. The V end lost 4 bases, the J end lost 4 bases, and 11 bases lay between the germline ends. CDR3 size: 13 residues. Germline V CDR1 and CDR2: LGHNA, YNFKEQ.

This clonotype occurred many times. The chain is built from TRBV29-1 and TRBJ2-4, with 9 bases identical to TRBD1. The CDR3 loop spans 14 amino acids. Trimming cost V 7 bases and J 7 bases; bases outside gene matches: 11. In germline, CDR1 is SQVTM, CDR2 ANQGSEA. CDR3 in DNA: TGCAGCGCCTCCAAGGGGACAGGGCTTAACATTCAGTACTTC. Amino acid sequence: CSASKGTGLNIQYF.

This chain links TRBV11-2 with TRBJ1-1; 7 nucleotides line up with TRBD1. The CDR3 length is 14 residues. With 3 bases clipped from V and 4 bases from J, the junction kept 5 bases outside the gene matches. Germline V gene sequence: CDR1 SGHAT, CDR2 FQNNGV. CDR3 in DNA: TGTGCCAGCAGCTTCCGGGACAGTTCCACTGAAGCTTTCTTT. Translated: CASSFRDSSTEAFF.

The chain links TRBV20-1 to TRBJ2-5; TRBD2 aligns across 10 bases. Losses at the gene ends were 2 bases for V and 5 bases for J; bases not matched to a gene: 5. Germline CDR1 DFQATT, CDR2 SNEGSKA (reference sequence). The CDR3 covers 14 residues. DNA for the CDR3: TGCAGTGCTAGAAACCTAGCGGGAGTGGAGACCCAGTACTTC. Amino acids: CSARNLAGVETQYF.

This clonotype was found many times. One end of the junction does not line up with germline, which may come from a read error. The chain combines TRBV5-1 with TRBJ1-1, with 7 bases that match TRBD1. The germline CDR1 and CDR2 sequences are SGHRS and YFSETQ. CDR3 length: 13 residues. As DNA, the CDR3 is TGCGCCAGCGGCTTAACAGGGGAGAATGAAGCTTTCTTT. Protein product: CASGLTGENEAFF.

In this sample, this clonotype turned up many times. This chain's CDR3 is CASSYGTSGRPPYNEQFF. CDR3 DNA sequence: TGTGCCAGCAGCTATGGGACTAGCGGGAGGCCTCCCTACAATGAGCAGTTCTTC. The V gene is TRBV7-6, the J gene TRBJ2-1; TRBD2 matches at 15 bases. The germline CDR1 and CDR2 sequences are SGHVS and FNYEAQ. The CDR3 extends over 18 amino acids. Trimming at V came to 4 bases and at J to 2 bases, leaving 6 bases not matched to a gene.

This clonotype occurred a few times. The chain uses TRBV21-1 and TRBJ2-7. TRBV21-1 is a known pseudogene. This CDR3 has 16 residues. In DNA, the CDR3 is TGTGCCAGCAGCAAAGGGAAGTGGAGAACTTCCTACGAGCAGTACGTC. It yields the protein CASSKGKWRTSYEQYV.

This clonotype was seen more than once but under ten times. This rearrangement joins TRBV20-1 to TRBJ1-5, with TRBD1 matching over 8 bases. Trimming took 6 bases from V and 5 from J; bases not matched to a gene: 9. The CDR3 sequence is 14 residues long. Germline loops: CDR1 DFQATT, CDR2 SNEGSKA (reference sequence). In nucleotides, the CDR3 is TGCAGTGCCGCCCCAGGGGGCGCAGATCAGCCCCAGCATTTT. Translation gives CSAAPGGADQPQHF.

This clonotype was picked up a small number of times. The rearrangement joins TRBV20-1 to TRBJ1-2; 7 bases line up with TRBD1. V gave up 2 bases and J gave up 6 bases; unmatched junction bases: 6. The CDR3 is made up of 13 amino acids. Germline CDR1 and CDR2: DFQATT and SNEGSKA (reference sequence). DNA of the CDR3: TGCAGTGCTAGATTTGACAGGGCGAATGGCTACACCTTC. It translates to CSARFDRANGYTF.

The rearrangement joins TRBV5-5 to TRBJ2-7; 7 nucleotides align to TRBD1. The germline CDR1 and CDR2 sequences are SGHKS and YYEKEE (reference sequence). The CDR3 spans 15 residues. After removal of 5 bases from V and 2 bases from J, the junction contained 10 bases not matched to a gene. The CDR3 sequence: CASSGSGTEAYEQYF. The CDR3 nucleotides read TGTGCCAGCAGTGGTTCCGGGACAGAAGCCTACGAGCAGTACTTC. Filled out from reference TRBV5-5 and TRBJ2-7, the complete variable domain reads DAGVTQSPTHLIKTRGQQVTLRCSPISGHKSVSWYQQVLGQGPQFIFQYYEKEERGRGNFPDRFSARQFPNYSSELNVNALLLGDSALYLCASSGSGTEAYEQYFGPGTRLTVT.

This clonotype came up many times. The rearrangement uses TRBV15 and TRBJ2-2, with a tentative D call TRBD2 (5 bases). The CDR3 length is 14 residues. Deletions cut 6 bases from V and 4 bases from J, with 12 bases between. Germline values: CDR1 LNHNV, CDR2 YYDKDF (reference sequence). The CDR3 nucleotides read TGTGCCACCAGTGGAGGCATCGGCACCGGGGAGCTGTTTTTT. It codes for CATSGGIGTGELFF.

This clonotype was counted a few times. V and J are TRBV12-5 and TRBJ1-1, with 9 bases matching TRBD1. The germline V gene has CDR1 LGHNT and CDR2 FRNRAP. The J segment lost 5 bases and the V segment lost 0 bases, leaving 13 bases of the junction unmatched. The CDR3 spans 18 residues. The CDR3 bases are TGTGCTAGTGGTTTGGTAGATTTCACGACAGGGGGAGATACTGAAGCTTTCTTT. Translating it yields CASGLVDFTTGGDTEAFF.

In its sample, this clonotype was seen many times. The CDR3 here is CASSSSGLAGLTDTQYF. For the CDR3, the DNA is TGTGCCAGCAGCTCATCGGGACTAGCGGGTCTCACAGATACGCAGTATTTT. The chain couples TRBV11-2 to TRBJ2-3, with 12 bases matching TRBD2. The CDR3 extends over 17 amino acids. Germline V gene lookup returns CDR1 SGHAT and CDR2 FQNNGV. The junction had 7 bases not matched to a gene; V was cut back by 4 bases and J by 2 bases.

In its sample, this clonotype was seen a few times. This CDR3 is CASSLRARDRDSGEQFF. Here the CDR3 DNA reads TGCGCCAGCAGCTTGAGGGCGCGGGACCGAGATTCGGGTGAGCAGTTCTTC. The genes are TRBV5-1 and TRBJ2-1, with D possibly matching TRBD2 (6 bases). The germline CDR1 and CDR2 sequences are SGHRS and YFSETQ. Trimming stripped 1 base from V and 9 bases from J, with 23 bases between. The length of the CDR3 is 17 residues.

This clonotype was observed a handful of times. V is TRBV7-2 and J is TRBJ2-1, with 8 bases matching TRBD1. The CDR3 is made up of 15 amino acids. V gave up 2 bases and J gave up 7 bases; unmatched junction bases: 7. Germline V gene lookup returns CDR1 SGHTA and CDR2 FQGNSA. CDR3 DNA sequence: TGTGCCAGCAGCTTACAGGGGGCGCTTAGAAATGAGCAGTTCTTC. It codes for CASSLQGALRNEQFF.

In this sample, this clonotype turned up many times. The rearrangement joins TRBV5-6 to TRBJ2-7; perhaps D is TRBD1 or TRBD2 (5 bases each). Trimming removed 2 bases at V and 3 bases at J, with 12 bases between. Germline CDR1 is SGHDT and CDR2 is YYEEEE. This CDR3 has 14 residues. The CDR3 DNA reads TGTGCCAGCAGCTTTGTCGGGGCTAACTACGAGCAGTACGTC. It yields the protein CASSFVGANYEQYV.

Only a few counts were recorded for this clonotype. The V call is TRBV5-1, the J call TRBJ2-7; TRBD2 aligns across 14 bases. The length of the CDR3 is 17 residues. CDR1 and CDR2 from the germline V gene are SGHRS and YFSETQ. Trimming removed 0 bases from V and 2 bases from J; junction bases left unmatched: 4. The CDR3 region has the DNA TGCGCCAGCAGCTTGGGACTAGCGGGAGGGTCAACCTACGAGCAGTACTTC. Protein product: CASSLGLAGGSTYEQYF.

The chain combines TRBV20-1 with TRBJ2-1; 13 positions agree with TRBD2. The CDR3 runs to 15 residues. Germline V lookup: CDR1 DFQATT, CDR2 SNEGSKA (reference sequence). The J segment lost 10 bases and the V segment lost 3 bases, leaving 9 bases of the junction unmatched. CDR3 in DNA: TGCAGTGCTAGTCGGACTAGCGGGAGCCCGAGGGAGCAGTTCTTC. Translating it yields CSASRTSGSPREQFF.

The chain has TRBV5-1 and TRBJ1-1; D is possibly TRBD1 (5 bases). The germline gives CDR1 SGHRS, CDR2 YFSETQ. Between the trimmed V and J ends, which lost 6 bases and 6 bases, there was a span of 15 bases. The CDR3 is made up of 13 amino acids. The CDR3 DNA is TGCGCCAGCATGGAGGGGCTGAGGGCTGAAGCTTTCTTT. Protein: CASMEGLRAEAFF.